Presented here are 5 T cell receptor beta chains from one specimen sequenced in a study of blood T cells in healthy people across ages. Sample-barcoded 5' priming and a J-beta primer mix drove a second PCR of 7 to 11 cycles. TCRdb called the 5' RACE reads again in MiXCR, with one record for every CDR3 protein. This sample has over a million distinct CDR3 sequences, with 40% to 45% found just once. The sample was blood. These receptors were taken from a woman aged 55-69 years in good health.

This CDR3 is CASSNYPEQYF. For the CDR3, the DNA is TGTGCCAGCAGTAACTACCCCGAGCAGTACTTC. The chain employs TRBV6-1 and TRBJ2-7; D is undetermined. This CDR3 is 11 amino acids long. With 5 bases removed from V and 6 bases from J, the gap between germline ends came to 8 bases. CDR1 is MNHNS and CDR2 is SASEGT in the germline V gene.

This chain uses TRBV29-1 with TRBJ2-2, with TRBD2 identical over 8 bases. Trimming at V came to 4 bases and at J to 6 bases, leaving 7 bases not matched to a gene. CDR1 and CDR2 (germline): SQVTM, ANQGSEA. CDR3 size: 14 residues. The CDR3 DNA is TGCAGCGTTGCCGGGGGGGCCATCTCCGGGGAGCTGTTTTTT. Translating gives CSVAGGAISGELFF.

V usage is TRBV27 and J usage is TRBJ2-1; D remains unclear. This CDR3 is 17 amino acids long. V was cut by 3 bases and J by 0 bases, with 15 bases left in between. Germline V gene lookup returns CDR1 MNHEY and CDR2 SMNVEV (reference sequence). This CDR3 is CASSFGSRSSSYNEQFF. In nucleotides, the CDR3 is TGTGCCAGCAGTTTTGGTAGTCGTAGTAGCTCCTACAATGAGCAGTTCTTC.

The chain joins TRBV20-1 to TRBJ2-7, with 10 bases identical to TRBD1. The ends lost 6 bases at V and 1 base at J; junction bases unmatched: 6. From germline, CDR1 is DFQATT and CDR2 SNEGSKA (reference sequence). There are 14 residues in the CDR3. The CDR3 region is CSAGQGVGSYEQYF. The CDR3 region has the DNA TGCAGTGCCGGACAGGGGGTCGGATCCTACGAGCAGTACTTC.

Only a few counts were recorded for this clonotype. The rearrangement links TRBV5-1 to TRBJ2-5; D is perhaps TRBD1 (5 bases). Germline-derived CDR1 and CDR2 are SGHRS and YFSETQ. The CDR3 totals 15 residues. Trimming stripped 0 bases from V and 4 bases from J, with 13 bases between. The DNA of the CDR3 is TGCGCCAGCAGCTTGGGGGTCGCAGGGTCAGAGACCCAGTACTTC. Translated: CASSLGVAGSETQYF.